This TCR beta chain was observed in a study of early stage breast cancer tumors. Overall study results and limits: In about 90% of the 16 patients, blood comparison separated tumor from normal breast.

Assay used: immunoSEQ multiplex PCR; TCRdb lists only in-frame clones, some missing. The data show around 11,000 clones, 75% to 85% seen once. As regards this clone: The target antigen is unknown.

From germline, CDR1 is LNHDA and CDR2 SQIVND (reference sequence). The CDR3 has 16 residues. Deletions cut 3 bases from V and 0 bases from J, with 12 bases between. The clonotype originates from a person between 70 and 80 years old with breast cancer. The material sequenced was breast tumor tissue. The chain links TRBV19 to TRBJ1-5; no clear D. The CDR3 region is CASSITRLYSNQPQHF. As DNA, the CDR3 is TGTGCCAGTAGTATTACGCGGCTCTATAGCAATCAGCCCCAGCATTTT.